What follows are 22 T cell receptor beta chains derived from one specimen sequenced in a study of long-term antiretroviral therapy in people with HIV. Assay version v3.0 of immunoSEQ was used, and it was run at survey level. Data came from immunoSEQ multiplex PCR; TCRdb stores just in-frame clones and leaves some out. The sample shows 27,000 or so clones, around 83% of them seen only once. Specimen: unsorted PBMCs, collected 2.9 years after starting antiretroviral therapy. Receptors were obtained from a man aged 50-60 years with HIV.

The V call is TRBV28, the J call TRBJ1-1; D is uncertain. Trimming left V 1 base short and J 0 bases short, with 3 bases between. The CDR3 has 13 residues. Germline V gene sequence: CDR1 MDHEN, CDR2 SYDVKM. The CDR3 is CASSLSLNTEAFF. The CDR3 DNA sequence: TGTGCCAGCAGTTTATCCCTGAACACTGAAGCTTTCTTT.

In DNA, the CDR3 is TGTGCCAGCAGTGTTGGCCTCGAAGCTTTCTTT. Translating gives CASSVGLEAFF. This chain joins TRBV6-5 and TRBJ1-1; no reliable D call. The V and J ends lost 5 bases and 8 bases respectively, with 9 bases between them. This CDR3 has 11 amino acids. CDR1 MNHEY and CDR2 SVGAGI come from the germline V gene.

The chain links TRBV6-5 to TRBJ2-1, with D unclear. CDR3 length: 15 amino acids. Germline CDR1 and CDR2: MNHEY and SVGAGI. V gave up 6 bases and J gave up 2 bases, with 14 bases separating them. For the CDR3, the DNA is TGTGCCAGCAGCCAGACATACCCTCCCTACAATGAGCAGTTCTTC. It yields the protein CASSQTYPPYNEQFF.

The chain uses TRBV29-1 and TRBJ2-5; the D gene could be TRBD1 or TRBD2 (7 bases each). CDR1 and CDR2 (germline): SQVTM, ANQGSEA. The V end lost 4 bases, the J end lost 5 bases, and 14 bases lay between the germline ends. This CDR3 contains 13 residues. CDR3 sequence: CSVGEGAGETQYF. CDR3 DNA: TGCAGCGTTGGGGAGGGGGCCGGGGAGACCCAGTACTTC. The full variable domain, rest sourced from reference TRBV29-1 and TRBJ2-5, is SAVISQKPSRDICQRGTSLTIQCQVDSQVTMMFWYRQQPGQSLTLIATANQGSEATYESGFVIDKFPISRPNLTFSTLTVSNMSPEDSSIYLCSVGEGAGETQYFGPGTRLLVL.

The chain employs TRBV7-9 and TRBJ2-1, with D perhaps matching TRBD2 (5 bases). Trimming took 5 bases from V and 2 from J, leaving 13 bases between them. The germline CDR1 and CDR2 sequences are SEHNR and FQNEAQ (reference sequence). The CDR3 totals 15 residues. CDR3 residues: CASSQAVVTYNEQFF. Written as DNA, the CDR3 is TGTGCCAGCAGCCAAGCGGTGGTCACCTACAATGAGCAGTTCTTC.

This chain uses TRBV15 with TRBJ2-7, with 11 nucleotides matching TRBD2. J gave up 5 bases and V 3 bases, and 6 bases lay outside the gene matches. From germline, CDR1 is LNHNV and CDR2 YYDKDF (reference sequence). The CDR3 has 15 residues. In nucleotides, the CDR3 is TGTGCCACCAGCAGTTCGGGACTAGCGGAAGACGAGCAGTACTTC. Its protein is CATSSSGLAEDEQYF.

The gene calls are TRBV19 and TRBJ1-2, with D unclear. Germline V CDR1 and CDR2: LNHDA, SQIVND (reference sequence). V lost 3 bases to trimming and J lost 3 bases, with 11 bases between them. The CDR3 has 14 residues. The chain's CDR3 is CASSIRASDYGYTF. In DNA, the CDR3 is TGTGCCAGTAGTATTCGGGCTTCCGACTATGGCTACACCTTC.

The chain has TRBV19 and TRBJ1-1; 8 bases are a match to TRBD1. This CDR3 region has 15 residues. With V trimmed by 9 bases and J by 4 bases, 13 bases remained unmatched. The V gene's germline CDR1 is LNHDA and CDR2 SQIVND (reference sequence). CDR3 loop: CASQTRTGPGTEAFF. CDR3 nucleotide sequence: TGTGCCAGCCAGACCCGGACAGGGCCGGGCACTGAAGCTTTCTTT.

The chain uses TRBV28 and TRBJ1-2, with D perhaps matching TRBD1 (5 bases). This CDR3 has 13 residues. Trimming pared 2 bases from V and 5 bases from J, leaving 9 bases between. Germline CDR1 and CDR2: MDHEN and SYDVKM. The CDR3 protein is CASSLGGGYGYTF. CDR3 nucleotides: TGTGCCAGCAGTTTAGGGGGGGGGTATGGCTACACCTTC.

This chain joins TRBV5-1 and TRBJ1-2, with D perhaps matching TRBD1 (6 bases). Looked up from germline, CDR1 is SGHRS and CDR2 is YFSETQ. Trimming took off 9 bases at V and 5 bases at J, with 26 bases between the two ends. This CDR3 region has 16 residues. CDR3 sequence reads: CANRDPRPERGYGYTF. The CDR3 DNA sequence: TGCGCCAACCGGGATCCTCGGCCCGAAAGGGGGTATGGCTACACCTTC.

The V gene is TRBV6-6, the J gene TRBJ2-7; 8 bases are shared with TRBD1. V gave up 6 bases and J gave up 2 bases; unmatched junction bases: 6. There are 14 residues in the CDR3. The germline V gene encodes CDR1 MNHNY and CDR2 SVGAGI (reference sequence). The CDR3 DNA follows: TGTGCCAGCAGAGGGACAGGTTTGACCTACGAGCAGTACTTC. Protein product: CASRGTGLTYEQYF.

This chain connects TRBV2 to TRBJ1-1, with 9 bases identical to TRBD1. Trimming removed 7 bases from V and 2 bases from J; junction bases left unmatched: 8. CDR1 and CDR2 from the germline V gene are SNHLY and FYNNEI. There are 15 residues in the CDR3. The CDR3: CASTRTDRGNTEAFF. The CDR3 DNA follows: TGTGCCAGCACCCGCACGGACAGGGGAAACACTGAAGCTTTCTTT.

The CDR3 DNA is TGTGCCAGCAGCGTAGCAACTATTAACACCGGGGAGCTGTTTTTT. This gives the protein CASSVATINTGELFF. The genes are TRBV9 and TRBJ2-2; unclear D gene. The V end lost 0 bases, the J end lost 2 bases, and 8 bases lay between the germline ends. The CDR3 consists of 15 residues. Per the germline V gene, CDR1 is SGDLS and CDR2 is YYNGEE.

This clone was counted only a few times. The chain has TRBV6-5 and TRBJ2-5; 10 nucleotides match TRBD2. From germline, CDR1 is MNHEY and CDR2 SVGAGI. After removal of 6 bases from V and 2 bases from J, the junction contained 3 bases not matched to a gene. CDR3 length: 14 amino acids. CDR3 sequence reads: CASSLLAGQETQYF. The CDR3 region has the DNA TGTGCCAGCAGCCTACTAGCGGGACAAGAGACCCAGTACTTC.

The rearrangement joins TRBV5-6 to TRBJ2-7; the match to TRBD2 covers 13 bases. Germline V gene lookup returns CDR1 SGHDT and CDR2 YYEEEE. Trimming removed 3 bases from V and 7 bases from J; junction bases left unmatched: 16. This CDR3 region has 18 residues. This CDR3 is CASSSLRARTSGGVEQYF. Here the CDR3 DNA reads TGTGCCAGCAGCTCCTTAAGGGCAAGGACTAGCGGGGGTGTGGAGCAGTACTTC.

The chain joins TRBV5-8 to TRBJ2-4, with 7 bases lining up with TRBD1. Germline V gives CDR1 SGHTS, CDR2 YDEGEE. This CDR3 is built from 10 residues. CDR3 sequence: CAAGGNIQYF. The CDR3 DNA reads TGTGCAGCAGGGGGAAACATTCAGTACTTC.

The chain carries TRBV6-5 and TRBJ1-1; TRBD1 might be the D (5 bases). The V end was cut by 2 bases, the J end by 5 bases, with 15 bases between. The CDR3 is 15 residues long. The V gene's germline CDR1 is MNHEY and CDR2 SVGAGI. Here the CDR3 DNA reads TGTGCCAGCAGTTACGGGACCTTAATTTCTACTGAAGCTTTCTTT. This translates into CASSYGTLISTEAFF.

The chain employs TRBV5-4 and TRBJ1-1; no clear D gene. The V gene's germline CDR1 is SGHNT and CDR2 YYREEE (reference sequence). The CDR3 totals 13 residues. V dropped 3 bases and J dropped 0 bases, with 6 bases sitting between them. The CDR3 coding sequence is TGTGCCAGCAGCTGGGCTTTGAACACTGAAGCTTTCTTT. This gives the protein CASSWALNTEAFF.

This clone was observed a handful of times. This chain uses TRBV28 with TRBJ1-5, with TRBD1 identical over 11 bases. J was trimmed by 6 bases and V by 6 bases; bases with no gene match: 4. Germline V gives CDR1 MDHEN, CDR2 SYDVKM. The CDR3 loop spans 14 amino acids. CDR3 coding DNA: TGTGCCAGCAGCTGGACAGGGGGCAGTCAGCCCCAGCATTTT. This codes for CASSWTGGSQPQHF.

The V gene is TRBV9, the J gene TRBJ1-4; 9 bases line up with TRBD1. The CDR3 length is 16 residues. With 4 bases clipped from V and 8 bases from J, the junction kept 12 bases outside the gene matches. Germline CDR1 SGDLS, CDR2 YYNGEE. CDR3 DNA: TGTGCCAGCAGCCTCCGAGGGGGACAGGGACCCGAAAAACTGTTTTTT. Translated, it gives CASSLRGGQGPEKLFF.

The chain couples TRBV27 to TRBJ1-2; D is uncertain. Looked up from germline, CDR1 is MNHEY and CDR2 is SMNVEV (reference sequence). This CDR3 spans 13 amino acids. Trimming took off 7 bases at V and 0 bases at J, with 9 bases between the two ends. The CDR3 nucleotides read TGTGCCAGCAAACCGAGTCCTAACTATGGCTACACCTTC. Translation gives CASKPSPNYGYTF.

The chain employs TRBV28 and TRBJ1-1; the D gene is possibly TRBD1 (5 bases). CDR1 and CDR2 (germline): MDHEN, SYDVKM. The V and J ends lost 5 bases and 5 bases respectively, with 18 bases between them. The CDR3 length is 15 residues. CDR3 sequence reads: CASSPRRGVRTEAFF. CDR3 sequence (DNA): TGTGCCAGCAGTCCCCGCCGGGGGGTTAGAACTGAAGCTTTCTTT. Full variable domain (outside the CDR3, taken from reference TRBV28 and TRBJ1-1): DVKVTQSSRYLVKRTGEKVFLECVQDMDHENMFWYRQDPGLGLRLIYFSYDVKMKEKGDIPEGYSVSREKKERFSLILESASTNQTSMYLCASSPRRGVRTEAFFGQGTRLTVV.